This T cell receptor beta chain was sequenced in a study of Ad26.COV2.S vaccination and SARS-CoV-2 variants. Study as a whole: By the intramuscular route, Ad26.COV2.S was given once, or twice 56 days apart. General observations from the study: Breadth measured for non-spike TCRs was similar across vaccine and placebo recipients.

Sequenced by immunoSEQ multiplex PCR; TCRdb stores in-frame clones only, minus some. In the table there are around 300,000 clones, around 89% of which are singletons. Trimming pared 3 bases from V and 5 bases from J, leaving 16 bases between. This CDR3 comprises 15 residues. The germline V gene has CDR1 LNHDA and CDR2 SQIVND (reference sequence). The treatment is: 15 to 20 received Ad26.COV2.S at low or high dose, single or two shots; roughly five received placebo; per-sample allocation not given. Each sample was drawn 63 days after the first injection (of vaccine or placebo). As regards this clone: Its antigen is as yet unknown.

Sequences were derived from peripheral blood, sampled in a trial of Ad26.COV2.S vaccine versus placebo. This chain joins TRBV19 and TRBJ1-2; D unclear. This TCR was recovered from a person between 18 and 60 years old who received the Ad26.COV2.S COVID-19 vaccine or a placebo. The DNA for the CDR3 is TGTGCCAGTAGTATGCTGCTCGGAAGGGATTATGGCTACACCTTC. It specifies CASSMLLGRDYGYTF.